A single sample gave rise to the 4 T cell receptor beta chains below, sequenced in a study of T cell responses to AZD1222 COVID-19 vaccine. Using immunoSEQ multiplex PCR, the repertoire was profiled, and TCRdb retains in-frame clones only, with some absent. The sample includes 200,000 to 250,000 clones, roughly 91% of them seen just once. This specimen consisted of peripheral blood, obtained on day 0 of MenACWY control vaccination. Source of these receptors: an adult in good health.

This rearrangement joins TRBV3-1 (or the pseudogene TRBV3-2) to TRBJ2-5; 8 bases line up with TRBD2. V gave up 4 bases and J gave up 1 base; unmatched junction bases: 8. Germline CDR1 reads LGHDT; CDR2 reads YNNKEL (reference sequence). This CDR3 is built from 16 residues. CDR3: CASSPVSGGGQETQYF. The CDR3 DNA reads TGTGCCAGCAGCCCTGTCTCCGGGGGGGGCCAAGAGACCCAGTACTTC.

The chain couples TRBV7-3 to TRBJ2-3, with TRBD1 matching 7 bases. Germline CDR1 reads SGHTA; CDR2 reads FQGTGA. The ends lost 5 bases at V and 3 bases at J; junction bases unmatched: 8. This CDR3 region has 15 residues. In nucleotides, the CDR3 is TGTGCCAGCAGCGCCAGACAGGGCTCGACAGATACGCAGTATTTT. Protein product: CASSARQGSTDTQYF. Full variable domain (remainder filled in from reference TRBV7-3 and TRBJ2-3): GAGVSQTPSNKVTEKGKYVELRCDPISGHTALYWYRQSLGQGPEFLIYFQGTGAADDSGLPNDRFFAVRPEGSVSTLKIQRTERGDSAVYLCASSARQGSTDTQYFGPGTRLTVL.

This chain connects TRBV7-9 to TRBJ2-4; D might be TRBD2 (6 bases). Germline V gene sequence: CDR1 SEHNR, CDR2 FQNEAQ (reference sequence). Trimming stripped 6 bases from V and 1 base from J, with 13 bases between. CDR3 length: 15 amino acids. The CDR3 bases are TGTGCCAGCAGTTCCGAAGGGAGGGCCAAAAACATTCAGTACTTC. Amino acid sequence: CASSSEGRAKNIQYF.

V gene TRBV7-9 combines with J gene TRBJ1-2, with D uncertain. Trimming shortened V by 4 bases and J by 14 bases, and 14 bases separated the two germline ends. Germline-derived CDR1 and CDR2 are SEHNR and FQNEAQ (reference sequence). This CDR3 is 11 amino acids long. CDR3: CASSSSTSGTF. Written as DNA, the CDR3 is TGTGCCAGCAGCTCCAGCACATCGGGGACCTTC.